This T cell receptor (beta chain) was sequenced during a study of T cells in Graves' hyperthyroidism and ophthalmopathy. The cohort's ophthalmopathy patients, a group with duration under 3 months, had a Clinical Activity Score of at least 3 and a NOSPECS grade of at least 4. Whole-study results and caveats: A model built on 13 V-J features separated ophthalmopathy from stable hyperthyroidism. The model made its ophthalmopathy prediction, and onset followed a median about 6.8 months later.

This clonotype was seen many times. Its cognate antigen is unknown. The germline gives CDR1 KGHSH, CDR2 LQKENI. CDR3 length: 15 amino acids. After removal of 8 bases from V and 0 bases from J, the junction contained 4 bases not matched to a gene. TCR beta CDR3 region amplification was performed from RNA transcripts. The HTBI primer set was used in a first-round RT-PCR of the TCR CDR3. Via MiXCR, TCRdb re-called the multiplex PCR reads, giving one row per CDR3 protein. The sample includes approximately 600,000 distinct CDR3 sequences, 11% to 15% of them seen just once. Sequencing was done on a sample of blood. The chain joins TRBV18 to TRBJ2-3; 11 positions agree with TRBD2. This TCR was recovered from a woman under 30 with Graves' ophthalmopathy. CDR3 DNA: TGTGCCAGCCACGGGACTAGCGGAAGCACAGATACGCAGTATTTT. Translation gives CASHGTSGSTDTQYF. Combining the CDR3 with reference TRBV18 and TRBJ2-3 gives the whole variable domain NAGVMQNPRHLVRRRGQEARLRCSPMKGHSHVYWYRQLPEEGLKFMVYLQKENIIDESGMPKERFSAEFPKEGPSILRIQQVVRGDSAAYFCASHGTSGSTDTQYFGPGTRLTVL.